The next 8 T cell receptor beta chains were all read from a single sample in a study of control samples from healthy donors and cancer patients. Profiled with immunoSEQ multiplex PCR; TCRdb holds only in-frame clones, not every one. The data show roughly 84,000 clones, with 91% seen just once and approximately 18% held by the top ten. The material sequenced was blood. Every receptor here comes from a man aged 50 or older in good health.

The chain couples TRBV5-4 to TRBJ1-1; tentative D call: TRBD1 (5 bases). V lost 4 bases and J lost 1, with 17 bases in between. Germline assignment: CDR1 SGHNT and CDR2 YYREEE (reference sequence). The CDR3 runs to 16 residues. The CDR3 bases are TGTGCCAGCAGCCCTCGAAGCAGGGCGGAGAACACTGAAGCTTTCTTT. As protein: CASSPRSRAENTEAFF.

The CDR3 reads CASSSGRLNQPQHF. The CDR3 DNA reads as TGTGCCAGCAGTTCGGGACGGCTGAATCAGCCCCAGCATTTT. The gene calls are TRBV27 and TRBJ1-5; D is perhaps TRBD1 (5 bases). V was trimmed by 4 bases and J by 4 bases, leaving 11 bases between them. Germline values: CDR1 MNHEY, CDR2 SMNVEV (reference sequence). The CDR3 length is 14 residues.

This clone is a singleton in its sample. The gene calls are TRBV5-1 and TRBJ1-5; weak D call: TRBD1 (6 bases). CDR3 length: 15 amino acids. The germline V gene has CDR1 SGHRS and CDR2 YFSETQ. The ends were cut back, 0 bases at V and 7 bases at J, with 14 bases in the middle. The CDR3 loop reads CASSLDGGQGQPQHF. DNA for the CDR3: TGCGCCAGCAGCTTGGATGGGGGGCAGGGACAGCCCCAGCATTTT.

The rearrangement uses TRBV19 and TRBJ1-5, with a weak D call TRBD1 (5 bases). This CDR3 region has 15 residues. The germline CDR1 and CDR2 sequences are LNHDA and SQIVND (reference sequence). With 4 bases removed from V and 5 bases from J, the gap between germline ends came to 15 bases. DNA for the CDR3: TGTGCCAGTAGTAGCCGAGACAGCCTTTATCAGCCCCAGCATTTT. Translation: CASSSRDSLYQPQHF.

J is TRBJ2-3 and V is TRBV11-1; TRBD1 matches at 12 bases. Germline trimming cut 5 bases from V and 6 bases from J; bases unmatched to any gene: 6. The CDR3 consists of 15 residues. Germline loops: CDR1 SGHAT, CDR2 FQDESV (reference sequence). The CDR3 DNA is TGTGCCAGCAGCCCCGGGACAGGGGGCGGGGATACGCAGTATTTT. It specifies CASSPGTGGGDTQYF. Drawing the rest from reference TRBV11-1 and TRBJ2-3, the complete variable domain is EAEVAQSPRYKITEKSQAVAFWCDPISGHATLYWYRQILGQGPELLVQFQDESVVDDSQLPKDRFSAERLKGVDSTLKIQPAELGDSAMYLCASSPGTGGGDTQYFGPGTRLTVL.

V is TRBV9 and J is TRBJ2-7; D not resolved. Trimming cost V 4 bases and J 5 bases, with 7 bases left between them. The length of the CDR3 is 11 residues. In germline, CDR1 is SGDLS, CDR2 YYNGEE. CDR3 in DNA: TGTGCCAGCAGCTTAGAGGACGAGCAGTACTTC. Translating it yields CASSLEDEQYF.

The chain joins TRBV5-5 to TRBJ2-2; 7 positions match TRBD1. CDR3 length: 17 amino acids. Per the germline V gene, CDR1 is SGHKS and CDR2 is YYEKEE (reference sequence). V was pared by 1 base and J by 4 bases, with 10 bases of the junction left unmatched. The DNA of the CDR3 is TGTGCCAGCAGCTTGTCTACAGGGGCGCCGGGCACCGGGGAGCTGTTTTTT. This encodes CASSLSTGAPGTGELFF.

This sequence joins TRBV12-5 and TRBJ2-3, with D tentatively TRBD2 (6 bases). V gave up 2 bases and J gave up 6 bases, with 24 bases separating them. Germline V gene sequence: CDR1 LGHNT, CDR2 FRNRAP. The CDR3 sequence is 18 residues long. The CDR3 DNA reads as TGTGCTAGTGGTTTGCCCCTTTTGTTAAGGGAGGCCCGCGATACGCAGTATTTT. Translated, it gives CASGLPLLLREARDTQYF.